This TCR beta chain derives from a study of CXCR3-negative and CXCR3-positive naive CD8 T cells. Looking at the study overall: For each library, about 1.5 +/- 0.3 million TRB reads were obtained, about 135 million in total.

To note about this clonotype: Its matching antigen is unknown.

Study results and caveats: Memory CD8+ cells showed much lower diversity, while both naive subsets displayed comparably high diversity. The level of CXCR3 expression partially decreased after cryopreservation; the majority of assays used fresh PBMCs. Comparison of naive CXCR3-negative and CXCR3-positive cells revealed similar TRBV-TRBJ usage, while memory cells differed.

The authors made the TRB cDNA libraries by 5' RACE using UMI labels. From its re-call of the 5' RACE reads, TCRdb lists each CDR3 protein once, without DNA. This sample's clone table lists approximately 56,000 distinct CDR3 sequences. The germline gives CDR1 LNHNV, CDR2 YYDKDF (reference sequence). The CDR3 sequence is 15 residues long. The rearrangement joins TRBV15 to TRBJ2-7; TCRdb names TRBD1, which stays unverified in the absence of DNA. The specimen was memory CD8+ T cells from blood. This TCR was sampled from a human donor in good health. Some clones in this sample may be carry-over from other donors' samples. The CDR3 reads CATSSPGTGLSEQYF.